This T cell receptor (beta chain) was observed in a study of human T cells and chemical hapten exposure. Whole-study context: The use of 2% DPC on roughly 2 cm by roughly 2 cm of upper inner arm skin constituted sensitization. Notes on the study in general: No change in TCRs above 1 in 1000 frequency was produced by DPC sensitization. Compared with pre-sensitization or healthy control sets, expanded TCRs clustered more. Alopecia in all donors means immunity may differ from healthy individuals.

Each CDR3 protein gets one entry after TCRdb re-called the RACE reads with MiXCR. Of around 380,000 distinct CDR3 sequences in the sample, about 4.4% were seen once. Time point specified: patch test 1, 2 weeks after DPC sensitization. Noted treatment: therapeutic diphenylcyclopropenone sensitization with weekly scalp DPC. V lost 6 bases to trimming and J lost 4 bases; unmatched junction nucleotides: 6. Germline values: CDR1 MNHEY, CDR2 SVGAGI. This CDR3 comprises 14 residues. Many counts were recorded for this clonotype. Its antigen is not known. The clonotype comes from a woman aged 50 to 60 with alopecia areata. Some clones in this sample may be carry-over from other donors' samples. The sample here was whole blood, taken in connection with sensitization to the hapten diphenylcyclopropenone (DPC). This rearrangement joins TRBV6-5 to TRBJ2-3, with TRBD2 matching 8 bases. The CDR3 loop is CASRHSGVPDTQYF. Written as DNA, the CDR3 is TGTGCCAGCAGACATAGCGGGGTCCCAGATACGCAGTATTTT.